Listed below are T cell receptor beta chains from one sample, sequenced in a study of shared clonotypes between healthy human individuals. Some clones are missing from TCRdb's copy, which holds only in-frame ones; the method was immunoSEQ multiplex PCR. This sample has roughly 770,000 clones, with roughly 96% found just once. What was sequenced was naive CD8+ T cells sorted from blood. These receptors all stem from a man in his thirties or forties in good health. Both conserved end residues are part of each CDR3. D genes are given only for firm matches. Only part of the rows carry a size: once, few, many, or a class if the clone is expanded.

j_gene | abundance | d_gene | v_gene | CDR3aa | CDR3nt
TRBJ2-3 | - | - | TRBV9 | CASSVQSEIDTQYF | TGTGCCAGCAGCGTACAAAGTGAGATCGATACGCAGTATTTT
TRBJ2-3 | - | TRBD1 | TRBV7-3 | CASSLGVQGATDTQYF | TGTGCCAGCAGCTTAGGTGTGCAGGGGGCAACAGATACGCAGTATTTT
TRBJ2-5 | - | TRBD2 | TRBV9 | CASSAGLAGMETQYF | TGTGCCAGCAGCGCAGGACTAGCGGGAATGGAGACCCAGTACTTC
TRBJ1-2 | - | - | TRBV29-1 | CSVEPGERGGYTF | TGCAGCGTTGAACCGGGGGAAAGGGGAGGCTACACCTTC
TRBJ1-1 | once | - | TRBV27 | CASSLGRRIGTEAFF | TGTGCCAGCAGTTTAGGAAGAAGGATAGGGACTGAAGCTTTCTTT
TRBJ2-1 | - | - | TRBV4-3 | CASSQDRVQGRVGEQFF | TGCGCCAGCAGCCAAGACAGGGTCCAGGGCAGGGTAGGAGAGCAGTTCTTC
TRBJ1-1 | - | - | TRBV6-5 | CASSSFPGTANTEAFF | TGTGCCAGCAGTTCGTTTCCCGGGACGGCGAACACTGAAGCTTTCTTT
TRBJ1-2 | - | - | TRBV6-5 | CASSLQGAYGYTF | TGTGCCAGCAGCCTGCAGGGCGCCTATGGCTACACCTTC
TRBJ2-7 | - | TRBD1 | TRBV9 | CASSSGQGRGLGSEQYF | TGTGCCAGCAGCTCCGGACAGGGAAGGGGGTTAGGTTCCGAGCAGTACTTC
TRBJ2-5 | - | - | TRBV7-9 | CASSPDPGGLETQYF | TGTGCCAGCAGCCCAGACCCCGGGGGCCTGGAGACCCAGTACTTC
TRBJ2-1 | once | - | TRBV29-1 | CSALLSDSELHEQFF | TGCAGCGCTCTCTTGTCGGACTCCGAGCTACATGAGCAGTTCTTC
TRBJ1-4 | - | - | TRBV19 | CASSGSELFGTNEKLFF | TGTGCCAGTAGTGGGTCCGAGTTGTTCGGGACTAATGAAAAACTGTTTTTT
TRBJ2-7 | - | - | TRBV27 | CASSQIASYEQYF | TGTGCCAGCAGTCAGATTGCATCCTACGAGCAGTACTTC
TRBJ2-1 | - | - | TRBV5-1 | CASSKLIAETAYNEQFF | TGCGCCAGCAGCAAGCTAATAGCGGAGACTGCCTACAATGAGCAGTTCTTC
TRBJ2-3 | - | - | TRBV5-8 | CASSLSVHTDTQYF | TGTGCCAGCAGCTTGAGCGTACACACAGATACGCAGTATTTT
TRBJ1-4 | - | - | TRBV7-9 | CASSLSDAGPANEKLFF | TGTGCCAGCAGCCTCAGCGACGCGGGACCGGCTAATGAAAAACTGTTTTTT
TRBJ2-7 | - | - | TRBV19 | CASSFGDGYEQYF | TGTGCCAGTAGTTTTGGGGACGGGTACGAGCAGTACTTC
TRBJ2-3 | - | - | TRBV7-9 | CASSLRDRTDTQYF | TGTGCCAGCAGCTTACGGGACCGCACAGATACGCAGTATTTT
TRBJ2-7 | - | - | TRBV14 | CASSPGYEQYF | TGTGCCAGCAGCCCAGGTTACGAGCAGTACTTC
TRBJ1-1 | - | - | TRBV29-1 | CSGTVNTEAFF | TGCAGTGGGACGGTGAACACTGAAGCTTTCTTT
TRBJ1-3 | - | TRBD1 | TRBV7-8 | CASSSPREQGAQGNTIYF | TGTGCCAGCAGCTCCCCCCGGGAACAGGGGGCGCAAGGAAACACCATATATTTT
TRBJ2-3 | - | - | TRBV5-6 | CASSLVGHPLAQYF | TGTGCCAGCAGCTTGGTGGGACATCCCCTCGCGCAGTATTTT
TRBJ1-4 | - | - | TRBV19 | CASSVRQTTNEKLFF | TGTGCCAGTTCCGTGAGACAGACAACTAATGAAAAACTGTTTTTT
TRBJ2-2 | - | - | TRBV6-1 | CASSGPSNTGELFF | TGTGCCAGCTCGGGACCCTCGAACACCGGGGAGCTGTTTTTT
TRBJ1-5 | - | TRBD1 | TRBV14 | CASSQERGRTINQPQHF | TGTGCCAGCAGCCAAGAGAGGGGGCGGACTATCAATCAGCCCCAGCATTTT
TRBJ2-2 | - | TRBD1 | TRBV9 | CASSVGNRGSTGELFF | TGTGCCAGCAGCGTAGGAAACAGGGGAAGCACCGGGGAGCTGTTTTTT
TRBJ2-1 | - | - | TRBV7-6 | CASSLISGSYNEQFF | TGTGCCAGCAGCTTAATTAGCGGCTCCTACAATGAGCAGTTCTTC
TRBJ2-7 | - | TRBD2 | TRBV6-5 | CASSYRSSGYYEQYF | TGTGCCAGCAGTTACAGGTCTAGCGGATACTACGAGCAGTACTTC
TRBJ1-2 | - | - | TRBV10-2 | CASSEGYGYTF | TGCGCCAGCAGTGAAGGCTATGGCTACACCTTC
TRBJ1-5 | - | - | TRBV7-9 | CASSPVQFSEPQHF | TGTGCCAGCAGCCCGGTACAGTTCTCCGAGCCCCAGCATTTT
TRBJ2-1 | - | - | TRBV25-1 | CASSPKVAIYNEQFF | TGTGCCAGCAGCCCAAAAGTAGCAATCTACAATGAGCAGTTCTTC
TRBJ1-3 | - | - | TRBV28 | CASSFGGAALSGNTIYF | TGTGCCAGCAGTTTTGGCGGGGCAGCGCTCTCTGGAAACACCATATATTTT
TRBJ2-7 | - | TRBD2 | TRBV19 | CASRSAGTSGSYEQYF | TGTGCCAGTAGAAGTGCCGGGACTAGCGGTTCCTACGAGCAGTACTTC
TRBJ2-7 | - | TRBD1 | TRBV11-3 | CASSTGTAPREQYF | TGTGCCAGCAGCACTGGGACAGCCCCTCGCGAGCAGTACTTC
TRBJ2-1 | - | - | TRBV30 | CAWRLELF | TGTGCCTGGAGGTTGGAGCTCTTC
TRBJ1-2 | - | TRBD1 | TRBV2 | CASSEDRGDYGYGYTF | TGTGCCAGCAGTGAAGACAGGGGCGATTACGGCTATGGCTACACCTTC
TRBJ2-7 | - | TRBD1 | TRBV5-1 | CASSSPGTVYEQYF | TGCGCCAGCAGCTCCCCCGGGACAGTCTACGAGCAGTACTTC